Below, 15 T cell receptor beta chains from the same sample are listed, as sequenced in a study of low-dose radiotherapy and immunotherapy resistance in tumors. Time point specified: before trial treatment. Alpha- and beta-chain coverage of first-strand cDNA came from TRAV- and TRBV-specific primers. TCR amplification involved 20 PCR cycles with a constant-region primer and V-primer adapter. In TCRdb, the reads were re-called with MiXCR into one record per CDR3 protein. The repertoire holds nearly 95,000 distinct CDR3 sequences, with under 9.5% as singletons. Here the sequenced sample was PBMCs, taken before treatment. These receptors all come from a male donor with prostate cancer.

J is TRBJ2-1 and V is TRBV11-2, with 10 bases lining up with TRBD2. The CDR3 contains 14 residues. Germline V CDR1 and CDR2: SGHAT, FQNNGV. Germline trimming cut 5 bases from V and 5 bases from J; bases unmatched to any gene: 3. The CDR3 sequence: CASSRTSGDNEQFF. CDR3 in DNA: TGTGCCAGCAGCCGGACTAGCGGCGACAATGAGCAGTTCTTC.

Ten or more counts support this clonotype. The V gene is TRBV6-6, the J gene TRBJ2-3, with D maybe TRBD2 (5 bases). The germline V gene has CDR1 MNHNY and CDR2 SVGAGI (reference sequence). V lost 6 bases, J lost 2 bases, and 12 bases lay in between. This CDR3 spans 14 amino acids. The CDR3 sequence: CASRPWGVTDTQYF. The CDR3 coding sequence is TGTGCCAGCAGACCCTGGGGAGTCACAGATACGCAGTATTTT.

There are many counts of this clonotype. The genes are TRBV12-3 or TRBV12-4 and TRBJ2-7; D is unresolved. V was pared by 3 bases and J by 5 bases, with 8 bases between. This CDR3 has 12 amino acids. The CDR3 sequence: CASSFGVDEQYF. As DNA, the CDR3 is TGTGCCAGCAGTTTTGGGGTGGACGAGCAGTACTTC.

This clonotype was detected ten times or more. This chain links TRBV27 with TRBJ1-5; D gene uncertain. Germline loops: CDR1 MNHEY, CDR2 SMNVEV (reference sequence). Trimming pared 3 bases from V and 6 bases from J, leaving 9 bases between. The CDR3 totals 13 residues. The CDR3: CASSFIPGQPQHF. The CDR3 nucleotides are TGTGCCAGCAGTTTTATTCCGGGTCAGCCCCAGCATTTT.

There are many counts of this clonotype. The V and J genes are TRBV10-3 and TRBJ2-5; D is tentatively TRBD1 or TRBD2 (5 bases each). The V end was cut by 4 bases, the J end by 5 bases, with 14 bases between. Germline V gene lookup returns CDR1 ENHRY and CDR2 SYGVKD. This CDR3 has 14 amino acids. The CDR3 sequence is CAISGGSGGETQYF. CDR3 DNA sequence: TGTGCCATCAGTGGGGGCTCCGGCGGGGAGACCCAGTACTTC.

As regards this clonotype: A read error likely explains this, since a far larger clone differs by one base. The chain employs TRBV5-3 and TRBJ2-3; tentative D call: TRBD2 (5 bases). TRBV5-3 is labeled an ORF, and its function is uncertain. This CDR3 spans 13 amino acids. Trimming took 4 bases from V and 5 from J, leaving 11 bases between them. The CDR3 nucleotides read TGTGCCAGAAGCGTCATGGGAGAAGATACGCAGTATTTT. It specifies CARSVMGEDTQYF.

This clonotype was seen at least ten times. V usage is TRBV4-1 and J usage is TRBJ2-7, with 7 bases that match TRBD2. V trimming: 6 bases; J trimming: 0 bases; junction bases outside the gene matches: 8. The CDR3 extends over 15 amino acids. Germline V lookup: CDR1 MGHRA, CDR2 YSYEKL. The CDR3 here is CASRLLAGTSYEQYF. The CDR3 DNA sequence: TGCGCCAGCAGACTGTTAGCGGGTACCTCCTACGAGCAGTACTTC.

This clonotype was seen ten or more times. This rearrangement joins TRBV27 to TRBJ2-1; no clear D gene. The CDR3 has 13 residues. Trimming cost V 2 bases and J 7 bases, with 9 bases left between them. CDR1 is MNHEY and CDR2 is SMNVEV in the germline V gene (reference sequence). CDR3 region: CASSLGSINEQFF. The CDR3 DNA sequence: TGTGCCAGCAGTTTAGGCTCTATAAATGAGCAGTTCTTC.

This clonotype was detected many times. V and J are TRBV7-2 and TRBJ2-7; TRBD2 aligns across 13 bases. V shed 5 bases, J shed 3 bases, and the junction held 4 bases outside the gene matches. CDR3 length: 15 residues. Germline CDR1 and CDR2: SGHTA and FQGNSA. Here the CDR3 DNA reads TGTGCCAGCAGCATACTAGCGGGAGGGCACTACGAGCAGTACTTC. It yields the protein CASSILAGGHYEQYF.

The rearrangement uses TRBV12-5 and TRBJ2-1; unclear D gene. The germline gives CDR1 LGHNT, CDR2 FRNRAP. The length of the CDR3 is 12 residues. Trimming took 0 bases from V and 10 from J, leaving 7 bases between them. Here the CDR3 reads CASGLVSGEQFF. Written as DNA, the CDR3 is TGTGCTAGTGGTTTGGTATCCGGGGAGCAGTTCTTC.

This clonotype was seen at least ten times. V gene TRBV6-5 combines with J gene TRBJ2-1; D ambiguous. Trimming took 3 bases from V and 0 from J, leaving 6 bases between them. CDR1 is MNHEY and CDR2 is SVGAGI in the germline V gene. This CDR3 is built from 14 residues. CDR3 loop: CASSYGSSYNEQFF. CDR3 sequence (DNA): TGTGCCAGCAGTTATGGCAGCTCCTACAATGAGCAGTTCTTC.

This clonotype was observed at least ten times. The chain is built from TRBV7-2 and TRBJ2-1, with D possibly matching TRBD2 (5 bases). The CDR3 has 14 amino acids. Trimming stripped 7 bases from V and 6 bases from J, with 16 bases between. CDR1 and CDR2 (germline): SGHTA, FQGNSA. CDR3 residues: CASKLEGVVNEQFF. The CDR3 DNA is TGTGCCAGCAAACTAGAGGGAGTGGTCAATGAGCAGTTCTTC.

This clonotype has a count of ten or more. The J gene is TRBJ1-5, the V gene TRBV20-1; D gene uncertain. Per germline, CDR1 DFQATT and CDR2 SNEGSKA (reference sequence). V lost 6 bases to trimming and J lost 6 bases, with 12 bases between them. This CDR3 comprises 12 residues. DNA of the CDR3: TGCAGTGCCCATCTGATCGGTCAGCCCCAGCATTTT. Translating it yields CSAHLIGQPQHF.

At least ten counts were recorded for this clonotype. At one boundary the junction diverges from the germline segment, which might be a read error. The chain uses TRBV7-8 and TRBJ2-7; D is possibly TRBD2 (5 bases). Germline assignment: CDR1 SGHVS and CDR2 FQNEAQ. The CDR3 loop spans 13 amino acids. The CDR3 spells CASSLAGVWEQYF. The CDR3 DNA sequence: TGTGCCAGCAGCCTAGCCGGGGTTTGGGAGCAGTACTTC.

To note about this clonotype: Only one base separates this from a far larger clonotype, so it likely reflects a read error. The J gene is TRBJ2-1, the V gene TRBV1. TRBV1 is assigned pseudogene status. This CDR3 contains 15 residues. Written as DNA, the CDR3 is TGCGCCAGCAGCCAAGGGGAAGGAGACTACAATGAGCAGTTCTTC. Its protein is CASSQGEGDYNEQFF.